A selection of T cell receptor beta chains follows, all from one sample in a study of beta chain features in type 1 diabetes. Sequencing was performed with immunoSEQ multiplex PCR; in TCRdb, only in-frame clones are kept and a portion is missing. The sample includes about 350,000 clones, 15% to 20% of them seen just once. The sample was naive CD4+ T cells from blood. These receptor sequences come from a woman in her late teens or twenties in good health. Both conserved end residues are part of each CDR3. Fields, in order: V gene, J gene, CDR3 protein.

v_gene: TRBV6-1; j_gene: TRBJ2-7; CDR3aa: CASRDSRHEQYF
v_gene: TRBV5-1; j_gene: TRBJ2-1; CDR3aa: CASSLGEAGGLNEQFF
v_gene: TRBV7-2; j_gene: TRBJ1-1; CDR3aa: CASSPVRGGTEAFF
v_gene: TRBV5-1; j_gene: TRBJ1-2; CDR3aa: CASSLDRATVNGYTF
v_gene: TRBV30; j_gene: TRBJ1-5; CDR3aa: CAWSGTGYSNQPQHF
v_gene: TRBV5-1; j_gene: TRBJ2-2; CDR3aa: CASSLTAGVGTGELFF
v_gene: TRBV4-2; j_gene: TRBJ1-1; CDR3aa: CASSQDPGRQRAFF
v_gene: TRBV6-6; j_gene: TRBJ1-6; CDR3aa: CASRVRDRDNSPLHF
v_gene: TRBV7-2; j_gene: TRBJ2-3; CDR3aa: CASSLRDRGGDTQYF
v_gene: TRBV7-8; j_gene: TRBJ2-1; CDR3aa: CASSRSGTSGYNEQFF
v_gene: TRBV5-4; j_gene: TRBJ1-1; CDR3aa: CASSSTGVTEAFF
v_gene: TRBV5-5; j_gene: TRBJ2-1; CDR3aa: CASSFTGGRQFF
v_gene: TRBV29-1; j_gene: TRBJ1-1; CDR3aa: CSARDRLTSFF
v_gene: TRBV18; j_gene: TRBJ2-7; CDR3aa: CASSPPLLAGTYEQYF
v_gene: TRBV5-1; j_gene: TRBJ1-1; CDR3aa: CASSLVRMNTEAFF
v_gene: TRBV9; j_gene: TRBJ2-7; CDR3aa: CASSVSASFGYEQYF
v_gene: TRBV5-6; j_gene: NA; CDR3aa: CASSLFSGTGVGEQYF
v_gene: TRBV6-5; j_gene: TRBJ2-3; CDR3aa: CASSLERWNTQYF
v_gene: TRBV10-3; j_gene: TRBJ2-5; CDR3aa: CAISEGGGETQYF
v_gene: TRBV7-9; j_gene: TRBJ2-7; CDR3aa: CASSRDNSYEQYF
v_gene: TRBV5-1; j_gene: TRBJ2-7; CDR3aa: CASTPGTGFNEQYF
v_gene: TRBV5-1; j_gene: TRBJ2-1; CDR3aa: CASSLEREQFF
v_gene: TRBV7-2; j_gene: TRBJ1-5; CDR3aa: CASSLGGYQPQHF
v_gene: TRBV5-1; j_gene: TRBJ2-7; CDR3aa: CASTLGGYYEQYF
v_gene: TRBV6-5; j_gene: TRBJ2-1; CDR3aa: CASRSYNEQFF
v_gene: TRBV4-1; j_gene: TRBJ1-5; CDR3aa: CASSQDERSNQPQHF
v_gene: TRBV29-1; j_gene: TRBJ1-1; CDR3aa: CSVQAGGGAEVEAFF
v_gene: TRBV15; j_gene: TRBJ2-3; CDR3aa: CATSRDLVVFSSTDTQYF
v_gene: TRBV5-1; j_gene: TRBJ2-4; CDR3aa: CASSFERGGPANIQYF
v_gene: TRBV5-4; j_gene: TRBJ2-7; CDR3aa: CASSPSAGMAYEQYF
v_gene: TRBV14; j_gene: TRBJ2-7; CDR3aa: CASSASGRLFHF
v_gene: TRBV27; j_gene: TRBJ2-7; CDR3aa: CASSFASSSYEQYF
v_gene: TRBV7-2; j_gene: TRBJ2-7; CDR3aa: CASSFPRTGRSYEQYF
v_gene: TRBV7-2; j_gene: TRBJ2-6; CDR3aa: CASSLARGFSGANVLTF
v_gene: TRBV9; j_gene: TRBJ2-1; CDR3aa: CASSVEVAESSYNEQFF
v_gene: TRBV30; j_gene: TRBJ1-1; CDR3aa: CAWSVRVNTEAFF
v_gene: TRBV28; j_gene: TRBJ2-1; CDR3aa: CASSPTSGGLYNEQFF
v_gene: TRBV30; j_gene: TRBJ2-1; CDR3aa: CAWSTSGRGTNEQFF
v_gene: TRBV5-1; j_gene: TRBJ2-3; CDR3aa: CASSFSQLGDTQYF
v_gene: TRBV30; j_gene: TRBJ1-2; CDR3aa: CAWKGGGQRGYTF
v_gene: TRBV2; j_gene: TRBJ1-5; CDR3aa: CASSLGEGGFQPQHF